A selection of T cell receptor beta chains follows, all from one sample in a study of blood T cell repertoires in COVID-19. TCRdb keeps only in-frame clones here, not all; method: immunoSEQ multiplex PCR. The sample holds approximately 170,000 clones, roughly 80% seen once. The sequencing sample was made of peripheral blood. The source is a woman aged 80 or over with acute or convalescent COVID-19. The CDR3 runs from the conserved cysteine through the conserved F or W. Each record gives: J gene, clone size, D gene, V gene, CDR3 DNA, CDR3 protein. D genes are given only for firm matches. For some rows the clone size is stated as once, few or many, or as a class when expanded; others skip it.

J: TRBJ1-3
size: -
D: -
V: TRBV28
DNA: TGTGCCAGCAGGAGGCAGTCGAACACCATATATTTT
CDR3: CASRRQSNTIYF

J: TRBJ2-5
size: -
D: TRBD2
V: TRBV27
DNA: TGTGCCAGCAGTGTCACTAGCGGGAGAGAAGAGACCCAGTACTTC
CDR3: CASSVTSGREETQYF

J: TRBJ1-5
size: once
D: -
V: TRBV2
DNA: TGTGCCAGCAGTGGGGATCGGGGGCCCCAGCATTTT
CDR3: CASSGDRGPQHF

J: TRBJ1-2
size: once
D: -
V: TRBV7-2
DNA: TGTGCCAGCAGCTTAACAGGCCTCTATGGCTACACCTTC
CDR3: CASSLTGLYGYTF

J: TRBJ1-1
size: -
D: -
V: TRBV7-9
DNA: TGTGCCAGCAGCCCCGGGCGGGGGGCGAGGTCTGAAGCTTTCTTT
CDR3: CASSPGRGARSEAFF

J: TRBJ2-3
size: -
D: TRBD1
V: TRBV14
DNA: TGTGCCAGCAGCCGACAAACAGGGGCCTTCACAGATACGCAGTATTTT
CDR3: CASSRQTGAFTDTQYF

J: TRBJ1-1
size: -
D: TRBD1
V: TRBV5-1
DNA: TGCGCCAGCAGCTTGGCGACAGGGGGGAACACTGAAGCTTTCTTT
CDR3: CASSLATGGNTEAFF

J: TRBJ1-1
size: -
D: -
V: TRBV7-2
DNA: TGTGCCAGCAGCTTAGTGCTGGGGGCTGGAACTGAAGCTTTCTTT
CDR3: CASSLVLGAGTEAFF

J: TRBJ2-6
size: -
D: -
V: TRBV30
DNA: TGTGCCCAAAGTCCCGGGTCTGGGGCCAACGTCCTGACTTTC
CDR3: CAQSPGSGANVLTF

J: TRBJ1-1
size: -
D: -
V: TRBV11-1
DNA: TGTGCCAGCAGCTTGACAGGCGCGAACACTGAAGCTTTCTTT
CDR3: CASSLTGANTEAFF

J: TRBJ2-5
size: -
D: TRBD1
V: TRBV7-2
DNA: TGTGCCAGCAGCTTAGTTATCGGGACAGTTATGATCCAGTACTTC
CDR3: CASSLVIGTVMIQYF

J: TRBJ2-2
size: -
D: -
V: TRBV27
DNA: TGTGCCAGCAGTTTTGCCATTTTCGGCGGGGAGCTGTTTTTT
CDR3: CASSFAIFGGELFF

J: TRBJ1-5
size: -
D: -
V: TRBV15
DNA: TGTGCCACCAGCAGCGGGTCCGCGGAGAGCAATCAGCCCCAGCATTTT
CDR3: CATSSGSAESNQPQHF

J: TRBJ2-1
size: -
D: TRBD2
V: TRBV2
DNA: TGTGCCAGCAGTGGGGGGGGACGGTCCCTCTACAATGAGCAGTTCTTC
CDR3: CASSGGGRSLYNEQFF

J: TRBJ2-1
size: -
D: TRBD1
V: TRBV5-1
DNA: TGCGCCAGCAGTTATTTGGGACAGTCCTACAATGAGCAGTTCTTC
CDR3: CASSYLGQSYNEQFF

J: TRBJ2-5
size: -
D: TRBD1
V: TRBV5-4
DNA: TGTGCCAGCAGCCGCTCGGAGCAGACAGGGATACAAGAGACCCAGTACTTC
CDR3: CASSRSEQTGIQETQYF

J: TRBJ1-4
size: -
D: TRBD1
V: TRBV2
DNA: TGTGCCAGCAGCCCGGACAGGGGGCGTCGAGAAAAACTGTTTTTT
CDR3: CASSPDRGRREKLFF

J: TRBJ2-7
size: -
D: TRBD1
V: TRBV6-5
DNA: TGTGCCAGCAGGAAGACAGGGGTCTACGAGCAGTACTTC
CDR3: CASRKTGVYEQYF

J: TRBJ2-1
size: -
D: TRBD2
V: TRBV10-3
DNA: TGTGTCACCGCCGGGACTAGCGGGCTCGAGGAGTTCTTC
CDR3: CVTAGTSGLEEFF

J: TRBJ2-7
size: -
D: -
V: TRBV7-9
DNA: TGTGCCAGCAGCATCGGGACCTACGAGCAGTACTTC
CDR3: CASSIGTYEQYF

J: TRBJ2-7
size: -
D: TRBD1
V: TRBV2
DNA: TGTGCCAGCAGCGGCCCCGGGACAGACTTTCGCAACGAGCAGTACTTC
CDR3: CASSGPGTDFRNEQYF

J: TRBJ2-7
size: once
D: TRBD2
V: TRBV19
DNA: TGTGCCAGCAGTTACCGACTAGCGGGAGGGAACTACGAGCAGTACTTC
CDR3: CASSYRLAGGNYEQYF

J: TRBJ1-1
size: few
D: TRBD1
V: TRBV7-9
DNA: TGTGCCAGCAGCTACCTAGGGGTGGACAGGGGGATTCAGAACACTGAAGCTTTCTTT
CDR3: CASSYLGVDRGIQNTEAFF

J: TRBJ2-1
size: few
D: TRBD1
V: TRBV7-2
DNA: TGTGCCAGCAGCCAGGGACAGGGGGGAATCAATGAGCAGTTCTTC
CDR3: CASSQGQGGINEQFF

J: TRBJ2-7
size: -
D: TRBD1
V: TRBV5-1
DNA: TGCGCCAGCAGCTGGGACAGTCGAAGCTCCTACGAGCAGTACTTC
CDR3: CASSWDSRSSYEQYF

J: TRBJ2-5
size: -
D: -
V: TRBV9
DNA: TGTGCCAGCAGCCTCCTTGCGGGCCGCCAAGAGACCCAGTACTTC
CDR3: CASSLLAGRQETQYF

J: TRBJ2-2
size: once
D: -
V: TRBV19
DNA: TGTGCCAGTAGTGCCCGCACAATCGTCGGGGAGCTGTTTTTT
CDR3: CASSARTIVGELFF

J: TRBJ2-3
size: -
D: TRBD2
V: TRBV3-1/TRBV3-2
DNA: TGTGCCAGCAGCCAAGATCGTAGCGGGGGGGCAGATACGCAGTATTTT
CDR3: CASSQDRSGGADTQYF

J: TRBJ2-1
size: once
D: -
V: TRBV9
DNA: TGTGCCAGCAGCCATCGAACAGGCAATGAGCAGTTCTTC
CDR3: CASSHRTGNEQFF

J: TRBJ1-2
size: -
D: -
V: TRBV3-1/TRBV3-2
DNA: TGTGCCAGCAGCCAAGATACAGGGCCTACGGTTGGCTACACCTTC
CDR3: CASSQDTGPTVGYTF

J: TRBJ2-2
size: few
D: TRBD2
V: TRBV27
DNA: TGTGCCAGCAGTTCTTCTAGCGGGAGGTTCAGCGGGGAGCTGTTTTTT
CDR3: CASSSSSGRFSGELFF

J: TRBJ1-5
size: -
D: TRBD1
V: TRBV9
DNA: TGTGCCAGCAGCTCCCCGGGAGTCAGGGGGCGCGCGGAGCCCCAGCATTTT
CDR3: CASSSPGVRGRAEPQHF

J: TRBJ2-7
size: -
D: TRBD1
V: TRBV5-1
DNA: TGCGCCAGCAGCTTGGGACAGGGGTTCGACGAGCAGTACTTC
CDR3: CASSLGQGFDEQYF

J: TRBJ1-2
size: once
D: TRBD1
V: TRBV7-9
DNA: TGTGCCAGCAGATCTACCGGGACAGACTATGGCTACACCTTC
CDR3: CASRSTGTDYGYTF

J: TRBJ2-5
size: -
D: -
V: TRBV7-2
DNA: TGTGCCAGCAGCGATACTGGAGAAATAAAGTACTTC
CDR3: CASSDTGEIKYF

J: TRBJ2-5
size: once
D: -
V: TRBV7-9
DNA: TGTGCCAGCAGCTCACGTAGCGGCCAAGAGACCCAGTACTTC
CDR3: CASSSRSGQETQYF

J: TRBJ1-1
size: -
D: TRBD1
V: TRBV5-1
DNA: TGCGCCAGCAGCTTGTGGGGACAGGCGAACACTGAAGCTTTCTTT
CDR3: CASSLWGQANTEAFF

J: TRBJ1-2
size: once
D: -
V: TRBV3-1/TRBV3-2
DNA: TGTGCCAGCAGCCTTAAAGGGGCAGGAGATGGCTACACCTTC
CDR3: CASSLKGAGDGYTF

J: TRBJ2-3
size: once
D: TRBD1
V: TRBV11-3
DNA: TGTGCCAGCAGCTTAGATGAGGGATTCATCCGGGACAGGGCTAGCACAGATACGCAGTATTTT
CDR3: CASSLDEGFIRDRASTDTQYF

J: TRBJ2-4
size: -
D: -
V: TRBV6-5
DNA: TGTGCCAGCAGTTCCCCCGGGACTCAAAACATTCAGTACTTC
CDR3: CASSSPGTQNIQYF

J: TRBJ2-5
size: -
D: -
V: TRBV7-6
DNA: TGTGCCAGCAGCTCCAGAAACCTGTACCAAGAGACCCAGTACTTC
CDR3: CASSSRNLYQETQYF

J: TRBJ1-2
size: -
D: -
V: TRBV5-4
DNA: TGTGCCAGCAGCTTGGGCGGCAGCGAGCTTAACTATGGCTACACCTTC
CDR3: CASSLGGSELNYGYTF

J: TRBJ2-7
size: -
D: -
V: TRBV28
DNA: TGTGCCAGCAGTCTGAGGACAGTGAAATACGAGCAGTACTTC
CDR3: CASSLRTVKYEQYF

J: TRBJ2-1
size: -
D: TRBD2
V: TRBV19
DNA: TGTGCCAGTAGTATCAACAAGGGACTAGGGCAGTTCTTC
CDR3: CASSINKGLGQFF

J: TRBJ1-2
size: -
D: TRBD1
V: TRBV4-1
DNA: TGCGCCAGCAGCCAAGACCAGACAGGGAACTATGGCTACACCTTC
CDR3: CASSQDQTGNYGYTF

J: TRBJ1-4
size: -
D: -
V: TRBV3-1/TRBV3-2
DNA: TGTGCCAGCAGCCAATCTGGGACTCTCGGGGAAAAACTGTTTTTT
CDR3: CASSQSGTLGEKLFF